This entry describes one T cell receptor (beta chain). This clonotype is termed large (0.1 to 1%). Its specific antigen is unknown. No clone much larger than this one lies a single base away; base qualities are absent. The protocol used for the library was 5' RACE. A PCR using KAPA HiFi with TCRalpha or TCRbeta constant-region primers and a P20EA primer was followed by a nested second PCR with CA2 or CB2. TCR genes were amplified by unbiased adaptor ligation RT-PCR, with reverse transcription by Superscript III and a polyT18-containing BSL-18E primer. Following second-strand synthesis and blunting, the P10EA/P20EA adaptor was ligated to the 5' end of the cDNA, and NotI digestion was then performed. For both the first and second PCRs, roughly 18 cycles of 98 degrees C for 20 s, 65 degrees C for 30 s and 72 degrees C for 1 min were run. Amplicons were indexed with the Nextera XT Index kit v2 Set A, pooled equimolarly and quantified on a Qubit 2.0 Fluorometer. Sequencing used the Illumina MiSeq platform with 2x300 bp paired-end reads. Turning to the authors' computational methods: Repertoire Genesis software ver.1.0 assigned each read to V and J genes according to the highest identity with IMGT reference sequences. CDR3 was defined as the region from Cys104 to Phe118 plus Gly119 and was translated, and unique sequence reads were defined as those with distinct V, J and CDR3 amino acids. Shared V|J combinations were chosen if significant in both a Fisher's exact test in edgeR and a Mann Whitney U test. After singletons were removed and 500 repertoire combinations were bootstrapped, the repertoire dissimilarity index was calculated with the R rdi package. TCRdb applied fastp at Q25 and MiXCR to the public reads, then kept only in-frame beta chains. For every CDR3 protein sequence, its rows merge into one entry that carries the most common genes and DNA. None of the V and J calls come from the authors' own analysis; TCRdb made them. The sample data list around 5,000 distinct CDR3 sequences, and around a fifth of these were observed just once. In total, the top ten clones hold around a third of the sample.

The CDR1 and CDR2 encoded by the germline V gene are SGHVS and FQNEAQ. The junction shows trimming of 5 bases on V and 3 bases on J, plus 13 bases between the germline ends. There are 14 amino acids in the CDR3, from cysteine to phenylalanine inclusive. Left in the record is the CDR3 DNA by itself, 42 bases read in frame from the first base. Anyone who had received neoadjuvant chemotherapy or who was missing clinical information was not enrolled. The TCR-sequenced cases shown were male and underwent subtotal esophagectomy with 2- or 3-field lymphadenectomy. RNA was extracted from bulk tumor tissue sections with a Qiagen AllPrep kit, without T-cell sorting. Until RNA extraction, small sections of tumor tissue removed at surgery were kept in RNAlater reagent at -80 degrees C. The data were taken from a study of esophageal squamous cell carcinoma tumors (dated by TCRdb to about 2021). About the investigation overall: Using principal component analysis combined with K-means clustering of immunohistochemical values for T-cell and checkpoint markers, the researchers divided patients into immuno relation high and low groups. The study aimed to assess TCR repertoire diversity and shared TCR repertoires of T cells within the tumor environment of esophageal squamous cell carcinoma. Across the roughly 10 cases, under 2 million TCRalpha and fewer than 1.3 million TCRbeta total reads were obtained, of which approximately 31,000 and 34,000 were unique. TCR sequencing was performed on about 10 patients, consisting of five randomly selected high immuno relation cases and five background-matched low immuno relation cases. The wider cohort included under 55 esophageal squamous cell carcinoma patients in Japan who were treated with surgery, of whom some 21 were high and about 32 were low immuno relation cases.

Findings and caveats that apply to the study as a whole: No difference in total TCR repertoire counts was observed between groups, whereas significant repertoire counts were found to be higher in the high immuno relation group. Of the approximately 10 cases, three showed one dominant TCRalpha VJ recombination along with apparently reduced TCRalpha diversity. Given the large variation in the TCRalphabeta repertoire, the shared V|J recombination candidates might have been chosen by chance. Only a few cases were included in the TCR repertoire analysis, and no investigation at the CDR3 clonotype level was carried out. Over 26 TRAV|TRAJ and 25 or so TRBV|TRBJ combinations appeared shared among high immuno relation cases, including TRAV13-1|TRAJ22 and TRBV7-9|TRBJ2-7. Because TCRalpha and TCRbeta chains were sequenced separately, chain pairing and the antigens recognized remained unknown.

Here the chain combines TRBV7-8 and TRBJ2-5; the D gene cannot be named for sure. The receptor's source is a man between 45 and 80 years old with esophageal squamous cell carcinoma. Input material: tumor tissue. The DNA sequence is given as TGTGCCAGCAGCCCCACCCAACGGGAAGAGACCCAGTACTTC. It translates as CASSPTQREETQYF.